This T cell receptor (beta chain) was captured by sequencing in a study of shared clonotypes between healthy human individuals. Study-level points and caveats: Generation probabilities of non-shared clonotypes were lower (relative to those shared by all four donors).

Note on this clone: Antigen unknown.

TCRdb's copy holds only in-frame clones and misses some; the assay was immunoSEQ multiplex PCR. The table has over 2 million clones, about 95% seen once. Per germline, CDR1 SGHTA and CDR2 FQGNSA. The CDR3 is 16 amino acids. The V gene lost 2 bases and the J gene lost 0 bases, with 11 bases spanning the gap. Only CD45RO-negative cells positively selected for CCR7 counted as naive CD8 cells, so terminally differentiated effector memory CD45RA+ cells were excluded. The V gene is TRBV7-2, the J gene TRBJ2-1; D is unclear. The receptor comes from a man between 18 and 29 years old in good health. The specimen was naive CD8+ T cells sorted from blood. The DNA of the CDR3 is TGTGCCAGCAGCTTACCCCACAGTCCCTCCTACAATGAGCAGTTCTTC. Protein product: CASSLPHSPSYNEQFF.